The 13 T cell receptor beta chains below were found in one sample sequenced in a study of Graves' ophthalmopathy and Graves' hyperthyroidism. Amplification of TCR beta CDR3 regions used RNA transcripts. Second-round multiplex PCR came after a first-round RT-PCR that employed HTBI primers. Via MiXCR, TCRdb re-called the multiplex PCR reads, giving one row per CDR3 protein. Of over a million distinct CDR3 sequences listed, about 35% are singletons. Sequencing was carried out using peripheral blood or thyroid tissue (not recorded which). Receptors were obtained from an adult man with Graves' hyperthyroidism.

The CDR3 DNA sequence: TGCAGTGGGGGCGAGCAGTACTTC. As protein: CSGGEQYF. This chain links TRBV20-1 with TRBJ2-7; D is uncertain. Trimming took 7 bases from V and 6 from J, leaving 4 bases between them. CDR3 length: 8 amino acids. The germline gives CDR1 DFQATT, CDR2 SNEGSKA (reference sequence).

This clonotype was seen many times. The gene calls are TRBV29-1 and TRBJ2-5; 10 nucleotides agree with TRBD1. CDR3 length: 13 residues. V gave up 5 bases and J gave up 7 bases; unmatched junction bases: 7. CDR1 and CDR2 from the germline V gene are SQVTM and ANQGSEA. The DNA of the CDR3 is TGCAGCGTTCGGACAGGGGGGGCAGGGACCCAGTACTTC. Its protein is CSVRTGGAGTQYF.

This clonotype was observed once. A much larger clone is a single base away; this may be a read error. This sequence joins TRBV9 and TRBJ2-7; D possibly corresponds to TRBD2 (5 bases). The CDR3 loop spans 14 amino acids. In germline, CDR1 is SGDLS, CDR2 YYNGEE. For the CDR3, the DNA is TGTGCCAGCAGCGACGGGGAAGGCTCCTACGCGCAGTACTTC. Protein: CASSDGEGSYAQYF. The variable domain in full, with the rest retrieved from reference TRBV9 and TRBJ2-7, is DSGVTQTPKHLITATGQRVTLRCSPRSGDLSVYWYQQSLDQGLQFLIQYYNGEERAKGNILERFSAQQFPDLHSELNLSSLELGDSALYFCASSDGEGSYAQYFGPGTRLTVT.

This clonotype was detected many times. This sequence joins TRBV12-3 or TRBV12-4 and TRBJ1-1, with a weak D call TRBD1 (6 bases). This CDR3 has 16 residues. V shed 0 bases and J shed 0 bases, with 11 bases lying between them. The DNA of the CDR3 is TGTGCCAGCAGTTTAGCTGCCGGGACAATGAACACTGAAGCTTTCTTT. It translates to CASSLAAGTMNTEAFF.

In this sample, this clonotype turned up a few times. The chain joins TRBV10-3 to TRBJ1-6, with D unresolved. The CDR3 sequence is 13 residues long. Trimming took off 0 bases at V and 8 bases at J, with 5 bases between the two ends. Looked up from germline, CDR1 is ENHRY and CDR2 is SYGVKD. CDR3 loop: CAISESRDSPLHF. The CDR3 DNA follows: TGTGCCATCAGTGAGTCTCGGGATTCACCCCTCCACTTT.

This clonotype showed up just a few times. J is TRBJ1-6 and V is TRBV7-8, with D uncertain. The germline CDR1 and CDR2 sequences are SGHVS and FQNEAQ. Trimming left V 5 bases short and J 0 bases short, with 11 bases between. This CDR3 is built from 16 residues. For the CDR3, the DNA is TGTGCCAGCAGCCAGGAGCCTAGCTCCTATAATTCACCCCTCCACTTT. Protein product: CASSQEPSSYNSPLHF.

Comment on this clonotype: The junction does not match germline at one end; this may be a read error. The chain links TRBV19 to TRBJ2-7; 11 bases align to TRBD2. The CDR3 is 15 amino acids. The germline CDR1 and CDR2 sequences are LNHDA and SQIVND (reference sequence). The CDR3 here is CASRRTSGSRYGQYF. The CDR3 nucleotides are TGTGCCAGTAGAAGAACTAGCGGGAGCCGGTACGGGCAGTACTTC.

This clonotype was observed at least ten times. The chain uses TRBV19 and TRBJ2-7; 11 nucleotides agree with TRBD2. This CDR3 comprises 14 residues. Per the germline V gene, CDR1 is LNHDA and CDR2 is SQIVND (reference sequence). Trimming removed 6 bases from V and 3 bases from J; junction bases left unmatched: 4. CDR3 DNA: TGTGCCAGTAGGAAGACTAGCGGGAACTACGAGCAGTACTTC. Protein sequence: CASRKTSGNYEQYF.

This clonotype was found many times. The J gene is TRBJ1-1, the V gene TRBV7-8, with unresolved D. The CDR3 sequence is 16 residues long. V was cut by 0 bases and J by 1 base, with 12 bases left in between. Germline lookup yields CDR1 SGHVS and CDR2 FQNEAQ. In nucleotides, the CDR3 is TGTGCCAGCAGCTTAGCAGTCAGGCCCGGGAACACTGAAGCTTTCTTT. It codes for CASSLAVRPGNTEAFF.

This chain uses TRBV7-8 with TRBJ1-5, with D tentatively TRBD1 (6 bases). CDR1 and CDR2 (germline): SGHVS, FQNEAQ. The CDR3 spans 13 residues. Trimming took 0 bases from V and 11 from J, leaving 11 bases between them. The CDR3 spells CASSLAPQGTQHF. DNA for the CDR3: TGTGCCAGCAGCTTAGCGCCTCAGGGGACCCAGCATTTT.

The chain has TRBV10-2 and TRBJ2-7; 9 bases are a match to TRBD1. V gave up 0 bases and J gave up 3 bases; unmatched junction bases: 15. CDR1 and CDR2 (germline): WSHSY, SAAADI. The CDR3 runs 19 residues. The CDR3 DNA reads TGCGCCAGCAGTGAGTCGAAGTCGCGGGACAGGGAGGTTCTCTACGAGCAGTACTTC. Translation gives CASSESKSRDREVLYEQYF.

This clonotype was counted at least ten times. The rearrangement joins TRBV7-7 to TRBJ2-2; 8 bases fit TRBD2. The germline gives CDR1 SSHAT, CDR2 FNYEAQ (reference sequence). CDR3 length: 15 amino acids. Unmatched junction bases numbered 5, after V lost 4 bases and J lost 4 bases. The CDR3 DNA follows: TGTGCCAGCAGCTCGGGACTAGGTGGCACCGGGGAGCTGTTTTTT. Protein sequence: CASSSGLGGTGELFF. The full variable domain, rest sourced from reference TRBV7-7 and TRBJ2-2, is GAGVSQSPRYKVTKRGQDVTLRCDPISSHATLYWYQQALGQGPEFLTYFNYEAQPDKSGLPSDRFSAERPEGSISTLTIQRTEQRDSAMYRCASSSGLGGTGELFFGEGSRLTVL.

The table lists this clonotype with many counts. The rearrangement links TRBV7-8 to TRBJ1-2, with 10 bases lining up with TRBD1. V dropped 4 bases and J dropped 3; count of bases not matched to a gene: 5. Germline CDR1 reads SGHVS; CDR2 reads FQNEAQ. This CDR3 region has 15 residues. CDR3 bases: TGTGCCAGCAGCTGGGACAGGGGAGCGCACTATGGCTACACCTTC. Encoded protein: CASSWDRGAHYGYTF.